This T cell receptor beta chain emerged from a study of blood T cells in healthy people across ages. The CDR3 is 18 residues long. Germline V gives CDR1 LGHNA, CDR2 YSLEER. V lost 0 bases and J 0 bases, leaving 15 bases between the germline ends. Together with a sample-barcoded 5' primer, a J-beta primer mix was included in a second PCR lasting about 6 to 11 cycles. TCRdb reprocessed the 5' RACE reads with MiXCR, giving one entry per CDR3 protein. The sample shows around 700,000 distinct CDR3 sequences, around 25% of them seen only once. They isolated at least 7 million PBMCs from each sample. These data also formed part of another study, on T cells of mothers and their children. Turning to that study: Persistent microchimeric T cell clones were sought, and none were detected.

This TCR came from a boy younger than 18 in good health. The genes are TRBV4-3 and TRBJ2-1, with D possibly being TRBD1 (6 bases). Sequenced input: blood. Here the CDR3 DNA reads TGCGCCAGCAGCCAAGATCAACAGGGAAAAAACTCCTACAATGAGCAGTTCTTC. Translating gives CASSQDQQGKNSYNEQFF.